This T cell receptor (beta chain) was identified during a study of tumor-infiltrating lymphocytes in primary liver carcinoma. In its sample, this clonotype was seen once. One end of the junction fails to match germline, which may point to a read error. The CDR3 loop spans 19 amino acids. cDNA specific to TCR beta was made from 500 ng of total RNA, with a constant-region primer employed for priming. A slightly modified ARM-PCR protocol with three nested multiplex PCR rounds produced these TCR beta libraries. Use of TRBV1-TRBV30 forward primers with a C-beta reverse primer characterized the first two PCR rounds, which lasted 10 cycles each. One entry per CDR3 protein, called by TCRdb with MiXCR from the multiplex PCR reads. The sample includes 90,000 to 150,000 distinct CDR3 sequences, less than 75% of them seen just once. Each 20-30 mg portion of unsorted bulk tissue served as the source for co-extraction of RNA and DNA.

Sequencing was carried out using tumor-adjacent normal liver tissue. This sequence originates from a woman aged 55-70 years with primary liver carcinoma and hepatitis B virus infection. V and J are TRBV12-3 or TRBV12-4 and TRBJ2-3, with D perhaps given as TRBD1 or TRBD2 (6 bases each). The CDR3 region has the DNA TGTGTCAGCATCCGACAGGAACTAGCCAAGTGGGTGAGCACAGATACGCAGTATTTT. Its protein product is CVSIRQELAKWVSTDTQYF.